This entry lists 20 T cell receptor beta chains sequenced from one sample in a study of shared clonotypes between healthy human individuals (dated by TCRdb to the early 2020s). For the CD8 naive samples, CD45RO-negative cells were positively selected for CCR7, yielding a CD45RA+CCR7+ population from which TemRA cells were excluded. The library was obtained by the immunoSEQ multiplex PCR assay. Sourced from immuneACCESS, this table was stored by TCRdb with only in-frame sequences that have V and J called. A share of the clones is absent; for the studies checked, an unresolved V gene accounts for under half, and the remainder has no known explanation. Present in this sample are about 680,000 clones, approximately 90% of which were seen just once. The ten largest account for approximately 22% of the sample. The sample was naive CD8+ T cells sorted from blood. Per the publication, the cell subset or site label means: CD45RA+CCR7+. These receptors were obtained from a man in his thirties or forties in good health.

The chain uses TRBV13 and TRBJ2-1, with 11 nucleotides matching TRBD2. Germline CDR1 is PRHDT and CDR2 is FYEKMQ (reference sequence). After removal of 2 bases from V and 4 bases from J, the junction contained 4 bases not matched to a gene. This CDR3 is 16 amino acids long. The CDR3 DNA is TGTGCCAGCAGCTTAACCGGGACTAGCGGATACAATGAGCAGTTCTTC. Its translation: CASSLTGTSGYNEQFF.

The chain has TRBV4-2 and TRBJ2-7; D is unresolved. Between the trimmed V and J ends, which lost 0 bases and 0 bases, there was a span of 12 bases. Germline V gene sequence: CDR1 LGHNA, CDR2 YNFKEQ. The CDR3 sequence is 16 residues long. CDR3: CASSQDPGVSSYEQYF. CDR3 DNA: TGTGCCAGCAGCCAAGATCCTGGGGTGAGCTCCTACGAGCAGTACTTC.

J is TRBJ2-5 and V is TRBV19; 11 positions agree with TRBD2. The trim removed 1 base at V and 3 bases at J, leaving 4 bases unmatched. CDR1 LNHDA and CDR2 SQIVND come from the germline V gene (reference sequence). The CDR3 runs to 16 residues. The CDR3: CASSIGVTSGEETQYF. The CDR3 DNA is TGTGCCAGTAGTATAGGGGTGACTAGCGGGGAAGAGACCCAGTACTTC.

The V gene is TRBV19, the J gene TRBJ1-2; D may be TRBD1 (5 bases). The CDR3 has 15 amino acids. Germline assignment: CDR1 LNHDA and CDR2 SQIVND (reference sequence). Trimming pared 1 base from V and 5 bases from J, leaving 14 bases between. CDR3 loop: CASSIGGSAPYGYTF. CDR3 bases: TGTGCCAGTAGTATAGGGGGCAGCGCCCCGTATGGCTACACCTTC.

The CDR3 region is CASSSREETQYF. The CDR3 nucleotides are TGTGCCAGCAGTTCGCGGGAGGAGACCCAGTACTTC. V usage is TRBV28 and J usage is TRBJ2-5, with 7 bases matching TRBD2. This CDR3 is built from 12 residues. CDR1 and CDR2 (germline): MDHEN, SYDVKM. Germline trimming cut 4 bases from V and 5 bases from J; bases unmatched to any gene: 1. Variable domain in full (rest from reference TRBV28 and TRBJ2-5): DVKVTQSSRYLVKRTGEKVFLECVQDMDHENMFWYRQDPGLGLRLIYFSYDVKMKEKGDIPEGYSVSREKKERFSLILESASTNQTSMYLCASSSREETQYFGPGTRLLVL.

The chain is built from TRBV29-1 and TRBJ2-1; a weak D match, TRBD1 (5 bases). Trimming pared 3 bases from V and 10 bases from J, leaving 13 bases between. Germline lookup yields CDR1 SQVTM and CDR2 ANQGSEA. The CDR3 has 12 residues. This CDR3 reads CSVDPREGEQFF. CDR3 DNA sequence: TGCAGCGTTGACCCCAGGGAAGGAGAGCAGTTCTTC.

The CDR3 loop reads CAPSPRGEEREGSYNEQFF. The DNA for the CDR3 is TGTGCCCCCTCCCCCCGGGGGGAGGAGCGGGAGGGCTCCTACAATGAGCAGTTCTTC. This chain connects TRBV9 to TRBJ2-1; 10 positions agree with TRBD2. Trimming took 10 bases from V and 0 from J; bases not matched to a gene: 19. Germline CDR1 reads SGDLS; CDR2 reads YYNGEE. The CDR3 is 19 amino acids.

The chain is built from TRBV9 and TRBJ2-3; TRBD1 matches 8 bases. Germline assignment: CDR1 SGDLS and CDR2 YYNGEE. The CDR3 is made up of 13 amino acids. V shed 4 bases and J 4 bases; nucleotides not matched to a gene: 2. The CDR3 sequence: CASSLGQADTQYF. The CDR3 bases are TGTGCCAGCAGCCTGGGACAGGCAGATACGCAGTATTTT.

The CDR3 region has the DNA TGTGCCAGCAGCTTGAGGCGGGACCACTACGAGCAGTACTTC. Amino acids: CASSLRRDHYEQYF. V gene TRBV7-8 combines with J gene TRBJ2-7; tentative D call: TRBD2 (6 bases). The CDR3 sequence is 14 residues long. The germline V gene has CDR1 SGHVS and CDR2 FQNEAQ. Trimming stripped 3 bases from V and 3 bases from J, with 12 bases between.

With respect to this clone: This sample includes further DNA sequences coding for the same CDR3. The gene calls are TRBV7-9 and TRBJ2-5, with D possibly matching TRBD1 (6 bases). The germline CDR1 and CDR2 sequences are SEHNR and FQNEAQ (reference sequence). This CDR3 has 12 amino acids. Trimming took off 6 bases at V and 5 bases at J, with 10 bases between the two ends. CDR3 DNA: TGTGCCAGCAGTCCAACAGGGGAGACCCAGTACTTC. This gives the protein CASSPTGETQYF. The full variable domain, rest sourced from reference TRBV7-9 and TRBJ2-5, is DTGVSQNPRHKITKRGQNVTFRCDPISEHNRLYWYRQTLGQGPEFLTYFQNEAQLEKSRLLSDRFSAERPKGSFSTLEIQRTEQGDSAMYLCASSPTGETQYFGPGTRLLVL.

The rearrangement joins TRBV5-5 to TRBJ2-2; 14 bases are a match to TRBD2. Trimming removed 4 bases from V and 0 bases from J; junction bases left unmatched: 2. Germline loops: CDR1 SGHKS, CDR2 YYEKEE (reference sequence). CDR3 length: 17 residues. DNA for the CDR3: TGTGCCAGCAGCCCGGGACTAGCGGGAGCGAACACCGGGGAGCTGTTTTTT. It codes for CASSPGLAGANTGELFF.

This clone has more than one count but fewer than ten. The V gene is TRBV7-2, the J gene TRBJ2-7; D call uncertain. This CDR3 is 13 amino acids long. V was shortened by 3 bases and J by 0 bases, with 6 bases between the two germline ends. Per the germline V gene, CDR1 is SGHTA and CDR2 is FQGNSA. This CDR3 reads CASSFGDSYEQYF. DNA for the CDR3: TGTGCCAGCAGCTTCGGTGACTCCTACGAGCAGTACTTC.

The gene calls are TRBV6-5 and TRBJ2-7, with D perhaps matching TRBD2 (6 bases). The CDR3 extends over 15 amino acids. Germline values: CDR1 MNHEY, CDR2 SVGAGI. The V and J ends lost 0 bases and 3 bases respectively, with 12 bases between them. CDR3 nucleotides: TGTGCCAGCAGTTACTCTGGGGAAGCGGGCTACGAGCAGTACTTC. Amino acids: CASSYSGEAGYEQYF.

The V call is TRBV28, the J call TRBJ2-7, with 13 bases fitting TRBD2. V lost 6 bases and J lost 5; bases outside the gene matches: 7. Germline CDR1 is MDHEN and CDR2 is SYDVKM. This CDR3 comprises 15 residues. This CDR3 is CASSRLAGGGNEQYF. In DNA, the CDR3 is TGTGCCAGCAGCAGACTAGCGGGAGGAGGTAACGAGCAGTACTTC.

The chain joins TRBV27 to TRBJ2-3, with D perhaps given as TRBD1 or TRBD2 (5 bases each). The V and J ends lost 5 bases and 4 bases respectively, with 13 bases between them. CDR1 MNHEY and CDR2 SMNVEV come from the germline V gene (reference sequence). The CDR3 loop spans 14 amino acids. The CDR3 loop is CASSPQLGADTQYF. In DNA, the CDR3 is TGTGCCAGCAGTCCCCAACTAGGGGCAGATACGCAGTATTTT.

The V gene is TRBV7-9, the J gene TRBJ2-1; tentative D call: TRBD1 (6 bases). Per the germline V gene, CDR1 is SEHNR and CDR2 is FQNEAQ (reference sequence). The CDR3 totals 12 residues. The V gene lost 3 bases and the J gene lost 9 bases, with 9 bases spanning the gap. The CDR3 loop is CASSLDRSEQFF. Written as DNA, the CDR3 is TGTGCCAGCAGCTTGGACAGAAGTGAGCAGTTCTTC.

The chain couples TRBV7-9 to TRBJ2-7; no definite D call. The CDR3 loop spans 11 amino acids. The germline CDR1 and CDR2 sequences are SEHNR and FQNEAQ (reference sequence). The V and J ends lost 9 bases and 4 bases respectively, with 10 bases between them. The CDR3 bases are TGTGCCAGTGGGTGGGATTACGAGCAGTACTTC. Protein sequence: CASGWDYEQYF. Complete variable domain (other parts from reference TRBV7-9 and TRBJ2-7): DTGVSQNPRHKITKRGQNVTFRCDPISEHNRLYWYRQTLGQGPEFLTYFQNEAQLEKSRLLSDRFSAERPKGSFSTLEIQRTEQGDSAMYLCASGWDYEQYFGPGTRLTVT.

The V gene is TRBV11-2, the J gene TRBJ2-3, with 7 nucleotides matching TRBD2. The CDR3 has 15 residues. J gave up 3 bases and V 1 base, and 4 bases lay outside the gene matches. Germline V gives CDR1 SGHAT, CDR2 FQNNGV. CDR3: CASSLARGDTDTQYF. DNA for the CDR3: TGTGCCAGCAGCTTAGCACGGGGGGATACAGATACGCAGTATTTT.

The chain employs TRBV27 and TRBJ2-1, with D possibly TRBD2 on 5 matching bases. There are 13 residues in the CDR3. The V gene's germline CDR1 is MNHEY and CDR2 SMNVEV (reference sequence). V was trimmed by 5 bases and J by 1 base, leaving 6 bases between them. The CDR3 nucleotides read TGTGCCAGCAGTAGGACTTCCTACAATGAGCAGTTCTTC. Its translation: CASSRTSYNEQFF.

The CDR3 protein is CASSPKPGLAYEQYF. The CDR3, as DNA: TGTGCCAGCAGCCCTAAGCCGGGACTAGCGTACGAGCAGTACTTC. This chain joins TRBV7-9 and TRBJ2-7; 10 bases fit TRBD2. This CDR3 region has 15 residues. Germline lookup yields CDR1 SEHNR and CDR2 FQNEAQ (reference sequence). Losses at the gene ends were 5 bases for V and 4 bases for J; bases not matched to a gene: 8.